These 17 T cell receptor beta chains were all obtained from the same sample, sequenced in a study of cytomegalovirus exposure and HLA in healthy donors. Primers: 60 Vbeta forward and 13 Jbeta reverse. Measured with immunoSEQ multiplex PCR; TCRdb has only the in-frame clones, and not every one. The repertoire holds 120,000 to 150,000 clones, roughly 80% seen once, with under 2% in the top ten. Sequencing was performed on PBMCs. The receptor set was obtained from a female donor in good health and CMV-seronegative.

This clone appeared a few times. The J gene is TRBJ2-1, the V gene TRBV5-4; 7 positions agree with TRBD1. Germline CDR1 reads SGHNT; CDR2 reads YYREEE (reference sequence). Trimming at V came to 4 bases and at J to 1 base, leaving 5 bases not matched to a gene. The CDR3 is 15 amino acids. Here the CDR3 reads CASSPDRESYNEQFF. CDR3 coding DNA: TGTGCCAGCAGCCCCGACAGGGAATCCTACAATGAGCAGTTCTTC.

This rearrangement joins TRBV2 to TRBJ1-1; D perhaps matches TRBD1 (5 bases). The ends were cut back, 6 bases at V and 4 bases at J, with 9 bases in the middle. The CDR3 sequence is 12 residues long. CDR1 and CDR2 from the germline V gene are SNHLY and FYNNEI. Here the CDR3 DNA reads TGTGCCAGCAGCGGGGGGGGCACTGAAGCTTTCTTT. It codes for CASSGGGTEAFF.

This chain uses TRBV19 with TRBJ1-5; possible D gene TRBD1, 6 bases. This CDR3 comprises 13 residues. Per germline, CDR1 LNHDA and CDR2 SQIVND (reference sequence). V shed 3 bases and J shed 5 bases, with 8 bases lying between them. The CDR3 sequence is CASSMDSHQPQHF. CDR3 coding DNA: TGTGCCAGTAGTATGGACAGCCATCAGCCCCAGCATTTT.

V gene TRBV2 combines with J gene TRBJ2-1, with D possibly being TRBD2 (6 bases). V was cut by 8 bases and J by 8 bases, with 25 bases left in between. Germline CDR1 SNHLY, CDR2 FYNNEI. The CDR3 contains 16 residues. The CDR3 loop is CASRSQALARVYEQFF. As DNA, the CDR3 is TGTGCCAGCCGTTCCCAAGCACTAGCACGGGTCTATGAGCAGTTCTTC.

The table lists this clone with a few counts. The rearrangement links TRBV27 to TRBJ2-5; D gene unclear. The V end lost 1 base, the J end lost 4 bases, and 7 bases lay between the germline ends. This CDR3 has 13 residues. From germline, CDR1 is MNHEY and CDR2 SMNVEV (reference sequence). CDR3: CASSLFFGETQYF. The CDR3 DNA is TGTGCCAGCAGTTTATTTTTCGGAGAGACCCAGTACTTC.

V and J are TRBV30 and TRBJ2-2; no clear D. Deletions cut 3 bases from V and 4 bases from J, with 15 bases between. Germline V gives CDR1 GTSNPN, CDR2 SVGIG (reference sequence). The CDR3 loop spans 15 amino acids. The CDR3, as DNA: TGTGCCTGGAGCGTGGTCGCCAGTTCCACCGGGGAGCTGTTTTTT. Its protein product is CAWSVVASSTGELFF.

The V and J genes are TRBV5-1 and TRBJ1-3; D is possibly TRBD1 (6 bases). The germline V and J ends were trimmed by 7 bases and 0 bases, with 17 bases remaining between them. This CDR3 is built from 16 residues. Germline CDR1 reads SGHRS; CDR2 reads YFSETQ. DNA of the CDR3: TGCGCCAGCTTCCAGACAGGTCCTGTCTCTGGAAACACCATATATTTT. As protein: CASFQTGPVSGNTIYF.

About this clone itself: The same CDR3 is also encoded by other DNA sequences in this sample. The V gene is TRBV11-2, the J gene TRBJ1-1, with TRBD1 matching 12 bases. The V and J ends lost 5 bases and 11 bases, in that order; junction bases with no gene match: 12. The CDR3 covers 15 residues. Per the germline V gene, CDR1 is SGHAT and CDR2 is FQNNGV. The CDR3 sequence is CASSQHGTGGYRAFF. CDR3 bases: TGTGCCAGCAGCCAGCATGGGACAGGGGGCTATAGGGCTTTCTTT.

The chain uses TRBV7-3 and TRBJ2-3; 7 nucleotides line up with TRBD1. This CDR3 comprises 15 residues. V was clipped by 4 bases and J by 6 bases; unmatched bases: 10. Germline V gene lookup returns CDR1 SGHTA and CDR2 FQGTGA. Here the CDR3 DNA reads TGTGCCAGCAGCTACACGACCGGGACAGAGGATACGCAGTATTTT. Its translation is CASSYTTGTEDTQYF.

V gene TRBV28 combines with J gene TRBJ1-2; no clear D. Trimming took 1 base from V and 0 from J, leaving 6 bases between them. The germline V gene has CDR1 MDHEN and CDR2 SYDVKM. The CDR3 runs 14 residues. This chain's CDR3 is CASSLLHTNYGYTF. CDR3 nucleotides: TGTGCCAGCAGTTTATTGCACACTAACTATGGCTACACCTTC.

The chain combines TRBV25-1 with TRBJ2-7; 7 nucleotides line up with TRBD1. V shed 4 bases, J shed 5 bases, and the junction held 8 bases outside the gene matches. CDR1 is MGHDK and CDR2 is SYGVNS in the germline V gene. The CDR3 length is 14 residues. In nucleotides, the CDR3 is TGTGCCAGCAGTGTCGGGACAGACGTGAACGAGCAGTACTTC. Amino acid sequence: CASSVGTDVNEQYF.

Details on this clone: A read error may account for a junction end that differs from germline. The rearrangement uses TRBV2 and TRBJ1-4; TRBD1 aligns across 8 bases. Germline CDR1 SNHLY, CDR2 FYNNEI. This CDR3 has 15 amino acids. The CDR3 sequence: CASREGNQGAEKLFF. CDR3 in DNA: TGTGCCAGCAGGGAAGGGAACCAGGGGGCTGAAAAACTGTTTTTT.

The chain recombines TRBV5-5 with TRBJ1-4; TRBD1 is a possible D gene (6 bases). Germline CDR1 is SGHKS and CDR2 is YYEKEE (reference sequence). The CDR3 consists of 14 residues. Between the trimmed V and J ends, which lost 5 bases and 10 bases, there was a span of 18 bases. CDR3 amino acids: CASRELGLQGKLFF. In DNA, the CDR3 is TGTGCCAGCAGGGAGCTGGGCTTACAGGGAAAACTGTTTTTT.

This sequence joins TRBV28 and TRBJ2-2; 8 positions match TRBD1. The CDR3 spans 16 residues. V dropped 4 bases and J dropped 3; count of bases not matched to a gene: 7. Germline CDR1 reads MDHEN; CDR2 reads SYDVKM. CDR3: CASSSPTGAYTGELFF. The CDR3 coding sequence is TGTGCCAGCAGTTCCCCGACAGGGGCTTACACCGGGGAGCTGTTTTTT.

V gene TRBV19 combines with J gene TRBJ2-3; 15 nucleotides agree with TRBD2. Losses at the gene ends were 5 bases for V and 6 bases for J; bases not matched to a gene: 18. The CDR3 runs to 20 residues. Germline assignment: CDR1 LNHDA and CDR2 SQIVND (reference sequence). This CDR3 reads CASSPGIGLAGGTKVDTQYF. For the CDR3, the DNA is TGTGCCAGTAGTCCTGGCATAGGACTAGCGGGAGGGACCAAGGTGGATACGCAGTATTTT. The variable domain in full, completed from reference TRBV19 and TRBJ2-3, reads DGGITQSPKYLFRKEGQNVTLSCEQNLNHDAMYWYRQDPGQGLRLIYYSQIVNDFQKGDIAEGYSVSREKKESFPLTVTSAQKNPTAFYLCASSPGIGLAGGTKVDTQYFGPGTRLTVL.

This chain uses TRBV2 with TRBJ2-1; weak D call: TRBD2 (6 bases). Germline lookup yields CDR1 SNHLY and CDR2 FYNNEI. This CDR3 spans 14 amino acids. With 7 bases removed from V and 9 bases from J, the gap between germline ends came to 19 bases. This CDR3 is CASTVLATRGEQFF. The CDR3 coding sequence is TGTGCCAGCACTGTGCTAGCGACCCGAGGTGAGCAGTTCTTC.

This clone occurred a few times. J is TRBJ2-2 and V is TRBV11-3; 14 nucleotides agree with TRBD2. The CDR3 runs 17 residues. J was trimmed by 4 bases and V by 6 bases; bases with no gene match: 7. Germline V gene sequence: CDR1 SGHNT, CDR2 YENEEA. For the CDR3, the DNA is TGTGCCAGCAGTTTCTCCGGGACTAGCGGGAGCACCGGGGAGCTGTTTTTT. Encoded protein: CASSFSGTSGSTGELFF.